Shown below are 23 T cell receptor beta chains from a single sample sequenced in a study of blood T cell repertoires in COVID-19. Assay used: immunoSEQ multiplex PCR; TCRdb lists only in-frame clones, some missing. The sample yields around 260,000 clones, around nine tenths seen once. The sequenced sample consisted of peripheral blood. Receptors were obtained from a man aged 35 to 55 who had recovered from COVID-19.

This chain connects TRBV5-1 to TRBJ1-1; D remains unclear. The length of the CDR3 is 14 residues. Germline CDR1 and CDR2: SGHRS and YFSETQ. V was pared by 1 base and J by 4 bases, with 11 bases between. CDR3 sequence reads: CASSLKTGGTEAFF. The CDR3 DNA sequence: TGCGCCAGCAGCTTGAAGACGGGAGGCACTGAAGCTTTCTTT.

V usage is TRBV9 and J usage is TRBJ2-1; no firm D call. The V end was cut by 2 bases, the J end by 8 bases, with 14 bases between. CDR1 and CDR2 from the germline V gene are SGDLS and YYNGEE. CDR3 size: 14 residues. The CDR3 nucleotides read TGTGCCAGCAGCGTTGGTCCCGCCCCGGATGAGCAGTTCTTC. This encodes CASSVGPAPDEQFF.

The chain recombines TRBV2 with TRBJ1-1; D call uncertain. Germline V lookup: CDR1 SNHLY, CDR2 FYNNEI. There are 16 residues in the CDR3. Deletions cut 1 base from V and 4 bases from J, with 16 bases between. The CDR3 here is CASSEGSSGLITEAFF. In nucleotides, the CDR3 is TGTGCCAGCAGTGAAGGGTCATCGGGGTTAATCACTGAAGCTTTCTTT.

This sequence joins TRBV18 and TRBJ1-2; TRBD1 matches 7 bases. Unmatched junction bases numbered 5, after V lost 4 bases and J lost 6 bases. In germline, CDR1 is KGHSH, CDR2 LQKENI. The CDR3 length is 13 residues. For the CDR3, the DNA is TGTGCCAGCTCACAGACAGGGATGGATGGCTACACCTTC. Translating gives CASSQTGMDGYTF.

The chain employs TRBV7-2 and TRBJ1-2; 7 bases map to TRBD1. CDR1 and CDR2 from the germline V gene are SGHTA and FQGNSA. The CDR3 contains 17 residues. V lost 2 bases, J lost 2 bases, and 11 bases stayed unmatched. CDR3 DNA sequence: TGTGCCAGCAGCTTAAGGGGGCGCGATTTAGTGAACTATGGCTACACCTTC. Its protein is CASSLRGRDLVNYGYTF.

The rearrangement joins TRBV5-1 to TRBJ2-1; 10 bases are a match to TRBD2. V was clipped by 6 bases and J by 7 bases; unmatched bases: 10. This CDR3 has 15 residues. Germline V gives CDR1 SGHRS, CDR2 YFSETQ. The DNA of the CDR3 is TGCGCCAGCACCCCAGGGGCTAGCGGGGGTAATGAGCAGTTCTTC. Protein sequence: CASTPGASGGNEQFF.

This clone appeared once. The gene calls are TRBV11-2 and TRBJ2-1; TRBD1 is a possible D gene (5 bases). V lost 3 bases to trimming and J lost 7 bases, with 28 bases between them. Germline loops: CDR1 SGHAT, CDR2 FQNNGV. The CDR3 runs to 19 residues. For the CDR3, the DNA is TGTGCCAGCAGCTTTCGTCGGAATGGAAAGGGGATGGGTCGAAATGAGCAGTTCTTC. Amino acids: CASSFRRNGKGMGRNEQFF.

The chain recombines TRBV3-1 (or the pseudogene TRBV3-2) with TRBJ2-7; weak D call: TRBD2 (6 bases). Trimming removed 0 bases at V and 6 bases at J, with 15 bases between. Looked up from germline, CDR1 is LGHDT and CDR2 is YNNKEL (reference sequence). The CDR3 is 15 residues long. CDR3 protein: CASSQDPRETVEQYF. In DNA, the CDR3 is TGTGCCAGCAGCCAAGATCCCCGGGAGACGGTCGAGCAGTACTTC.

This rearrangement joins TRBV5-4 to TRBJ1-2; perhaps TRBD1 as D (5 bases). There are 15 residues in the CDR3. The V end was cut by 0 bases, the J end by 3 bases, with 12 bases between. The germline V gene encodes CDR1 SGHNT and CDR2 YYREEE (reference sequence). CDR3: CASSLVGGADYGYTF. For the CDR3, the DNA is TGTGCCAGCAGCTTGGTCGGGGGAGCCGACTATGGCTACACCTTC.

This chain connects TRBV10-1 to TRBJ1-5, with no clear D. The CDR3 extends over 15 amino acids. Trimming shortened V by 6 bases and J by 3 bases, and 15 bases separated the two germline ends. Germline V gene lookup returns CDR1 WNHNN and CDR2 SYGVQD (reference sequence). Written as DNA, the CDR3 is TGCGCCAGCAGCCCCGCGTCACAGTTCAATCAGCCCCAGCATTTT. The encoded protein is CASSPASQFNQPQHF.

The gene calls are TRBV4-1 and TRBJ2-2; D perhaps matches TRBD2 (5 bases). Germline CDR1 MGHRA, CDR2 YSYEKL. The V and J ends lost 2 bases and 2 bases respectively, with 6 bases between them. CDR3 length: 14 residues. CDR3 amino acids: CASSQSGNTGELFF. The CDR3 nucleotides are TGCGCCAGCAGCCAATCGGGAAACACCGGGGAGCTGTTTTTT.

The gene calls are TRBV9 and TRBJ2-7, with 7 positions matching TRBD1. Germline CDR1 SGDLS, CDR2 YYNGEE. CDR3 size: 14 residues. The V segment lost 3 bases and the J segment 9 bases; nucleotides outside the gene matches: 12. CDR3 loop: CASSAGSRGPTQYF. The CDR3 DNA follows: TGTGCCAGCAGCGCGGGGAGTAGGGGGCCCACGCAGTACTTC. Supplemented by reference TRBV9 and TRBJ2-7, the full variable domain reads DSGVTQTPKHLITATGQRVTLRCSPRSGDLSVYWYQQSLDQGLQFLIQYYNGEERAKGNILERFSAQQFPDLHSELNLSSLELGDSALYFCASSAGSRGPTQYFGPGTRLTVT.

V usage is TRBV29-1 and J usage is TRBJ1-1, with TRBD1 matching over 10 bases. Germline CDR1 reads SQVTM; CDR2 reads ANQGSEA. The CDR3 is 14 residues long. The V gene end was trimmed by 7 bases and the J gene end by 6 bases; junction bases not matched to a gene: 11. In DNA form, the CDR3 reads TGCAGCGGTACGCGGGACAGGGGAAGACCTGAAGCTTTCTTT. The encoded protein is CSGTRDRGRPEAFF.

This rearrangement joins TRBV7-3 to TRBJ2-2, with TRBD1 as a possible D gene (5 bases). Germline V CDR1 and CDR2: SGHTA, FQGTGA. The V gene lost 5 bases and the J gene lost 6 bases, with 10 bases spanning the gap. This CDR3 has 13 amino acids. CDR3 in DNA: TGTGCCAGCAGCCCTCAGGGATCCGGGGAGCTGTTTTTT. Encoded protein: CASSPQGSGELFF.

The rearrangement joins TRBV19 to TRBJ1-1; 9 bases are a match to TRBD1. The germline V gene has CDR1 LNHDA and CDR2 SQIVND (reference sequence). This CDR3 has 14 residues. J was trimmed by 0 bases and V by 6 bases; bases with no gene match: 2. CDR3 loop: CASRDRGMNTEAFF. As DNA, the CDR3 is TGTGCCAGTAGGGACAGGGGTATGAACACTGAAGCTTTCTTT.

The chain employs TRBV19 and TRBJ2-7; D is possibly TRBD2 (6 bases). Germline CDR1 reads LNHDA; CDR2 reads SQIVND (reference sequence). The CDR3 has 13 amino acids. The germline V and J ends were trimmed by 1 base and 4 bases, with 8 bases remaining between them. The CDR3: CASSIVAGYEQYF. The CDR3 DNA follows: TGTGCCAGTAGTATAGTCGCGGGGTACGAGCAGTACTTC. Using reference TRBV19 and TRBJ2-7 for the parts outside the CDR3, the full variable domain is DGGITQSPKYLFRKEGQNVTLSCEQNLNHDAMYWYRQDPGQGLRLIYYSQIVNDFQKGDIAEGYSVSREKKESFPLTVTSAQKNPTAFYLCASSIVAGYEQYFGPGTRLTVT.

The CDR3: CASSLVGGGVSGELFF. CDR3 in DNA: TGTGCCAGCAGCTTGGTAGGAGGGGGCGTATCCGGGGAGCTGTTTTTT. The rearrangement links TRBV5-5 to TRBJ2-2, with D perhaps TRBD1 (7 bases). Germline V CDR1 and CDR2: SGHKS, YYEKEE (reference sequence). The CDR3 consists of 16 residues. Deletions cut 0 bases from V and 6 bases from J, with 15 bases between.

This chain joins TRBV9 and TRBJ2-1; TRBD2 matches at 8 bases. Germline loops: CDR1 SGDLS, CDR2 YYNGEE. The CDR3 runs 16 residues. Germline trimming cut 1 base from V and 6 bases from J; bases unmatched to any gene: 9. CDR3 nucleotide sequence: TGTGCCAGCAGCGTACGCCCCGGGGGGGGCCCCAATGAGCAGTTCTTC. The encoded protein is CASSVRPGGGPNEQFF. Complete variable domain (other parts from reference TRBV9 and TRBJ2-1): DSGVTQTPKHLITATGQRVTLRCSPRSGDLSVYWYQQSLDQGLQFLIQYYNGEERAKGNILERFSAQQFPDLHSELNLSSLELGDSALYFCASSVRPGGGPNEQFFGPGTRLTVL.

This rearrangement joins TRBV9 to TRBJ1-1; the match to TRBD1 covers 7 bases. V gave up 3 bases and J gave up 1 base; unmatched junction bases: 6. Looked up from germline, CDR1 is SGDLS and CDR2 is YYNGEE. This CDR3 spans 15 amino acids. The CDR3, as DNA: TGTGCCAGCAGCGCCACAGGGGTGGGGAACACTGAAGCTTTCTTT. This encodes CASSATGVGNTEAFF.

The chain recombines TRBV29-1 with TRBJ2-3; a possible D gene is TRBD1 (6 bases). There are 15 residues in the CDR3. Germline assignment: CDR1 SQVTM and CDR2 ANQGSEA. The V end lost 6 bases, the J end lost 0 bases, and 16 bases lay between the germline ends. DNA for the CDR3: TGCAGCGTCCAAAGCAGGGGTTCTAGCACAGATACGCAGTATTTT. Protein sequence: CSVQSRGSSTDTQYF.

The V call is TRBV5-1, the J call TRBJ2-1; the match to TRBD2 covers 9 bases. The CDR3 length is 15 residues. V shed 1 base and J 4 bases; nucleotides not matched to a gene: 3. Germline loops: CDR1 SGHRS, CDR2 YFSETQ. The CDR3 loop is CASSLTSGFYNEQFF. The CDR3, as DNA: TGCGCCAGCAGCTTGACTAGCGGGTTTTACAATGAGCAGTTCTTC.

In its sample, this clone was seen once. DNA for the CDR3: TGCGCCAGCAGCTCTCGACTAGCGCAACTCTACGAGCAGTACTTC. This sequence encodes CASSSRLAQLYEQYF. This sequence joins TRBV5-1 and TRBJ2-7; 8 positions agree with TRBD2. CDR3 length equals 15 residues. Germline V gene lookup returns CDR1 SGHRS and CDR2 YFSETQ. V was pared by 3 bases and J by 3 bases, with 8 bases of the junction left unmatched. Based on the CDR3 plus reference TRBV5-1 and TRBJ2-7, the full variable domain is KAGVTQTPRYLIKTRGQQVTLSCSPISGHRSVSWYQQTPGQGLQFLFEYFSETQRNKGNFPGRFSGRQFSNSRSEMNVSTLELGDSALYLCASSSRLAQLYEQYFGPGTRLTVT.

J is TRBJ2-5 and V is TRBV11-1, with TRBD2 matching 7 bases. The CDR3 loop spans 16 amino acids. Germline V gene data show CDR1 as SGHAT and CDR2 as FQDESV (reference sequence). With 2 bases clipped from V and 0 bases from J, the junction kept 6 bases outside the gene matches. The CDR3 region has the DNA TGTGCCAGCAGCTTAAGGGCGGGAGTGGACCAAGAGACCCAGTACTTC. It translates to CASSLRAGVDQETQYF.